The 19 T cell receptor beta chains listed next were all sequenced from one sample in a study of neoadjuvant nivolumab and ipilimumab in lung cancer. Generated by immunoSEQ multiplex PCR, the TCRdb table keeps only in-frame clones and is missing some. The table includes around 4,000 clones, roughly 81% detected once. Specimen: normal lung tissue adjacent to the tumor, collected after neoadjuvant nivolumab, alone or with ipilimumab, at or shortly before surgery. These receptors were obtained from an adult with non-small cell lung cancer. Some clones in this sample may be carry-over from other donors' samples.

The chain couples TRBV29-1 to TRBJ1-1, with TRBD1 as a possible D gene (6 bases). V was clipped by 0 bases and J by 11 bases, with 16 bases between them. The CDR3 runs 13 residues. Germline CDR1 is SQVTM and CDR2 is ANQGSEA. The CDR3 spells CSVEELDRLDAFF. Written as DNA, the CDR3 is TGCAGCGTTGAAGAACTCGACAGGCTGGACGCTTTCTTT.

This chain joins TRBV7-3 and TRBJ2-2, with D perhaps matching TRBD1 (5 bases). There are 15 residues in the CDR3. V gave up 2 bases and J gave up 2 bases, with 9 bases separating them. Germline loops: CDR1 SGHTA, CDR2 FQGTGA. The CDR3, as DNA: TGTGCCAGCAGCTTAGCAGGGCTAAACACCGGGGAGCTGTTTTTT. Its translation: CASSLAGLNTGELFF.

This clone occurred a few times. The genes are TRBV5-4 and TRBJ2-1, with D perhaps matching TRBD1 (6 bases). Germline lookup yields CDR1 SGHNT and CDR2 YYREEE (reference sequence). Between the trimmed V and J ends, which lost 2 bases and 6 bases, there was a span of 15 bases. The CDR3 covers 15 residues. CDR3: CASSLLQGRGNEQFF. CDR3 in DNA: TGTGCCAGCAGCTTATTACAGGGAAGAGGCAATGAGCAGTTCTTC.

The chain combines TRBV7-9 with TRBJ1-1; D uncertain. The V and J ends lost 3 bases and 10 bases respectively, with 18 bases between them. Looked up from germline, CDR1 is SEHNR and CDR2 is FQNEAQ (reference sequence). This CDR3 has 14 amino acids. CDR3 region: CASSFETGGVRAFF. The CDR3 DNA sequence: TGTGCCAGCAGCTTTGAAACGGGAGGTGTGCGAGCTTTCTTT. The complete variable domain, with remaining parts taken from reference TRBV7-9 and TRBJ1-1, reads DTGVSQNPRHKITKRGQNVTFRCDPISEHNRLYWYRQTLGQGPEFLTYFQNEAQLEKSRLLSDRFSAERPKGSFSTLEIQRTEQGDSAMYLCASSFETGGVRAFFGQGTRLTVV.

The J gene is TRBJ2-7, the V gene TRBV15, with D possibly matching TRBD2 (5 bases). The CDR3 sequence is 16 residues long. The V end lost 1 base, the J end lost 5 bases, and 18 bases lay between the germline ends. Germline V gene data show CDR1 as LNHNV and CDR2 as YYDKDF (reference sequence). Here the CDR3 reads CATSRVGSRGLHEQYF. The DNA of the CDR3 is TGTGCCACCAGCAGAGTGGGGTCTCGTGGACTCCACGAGCAGTACTTC.

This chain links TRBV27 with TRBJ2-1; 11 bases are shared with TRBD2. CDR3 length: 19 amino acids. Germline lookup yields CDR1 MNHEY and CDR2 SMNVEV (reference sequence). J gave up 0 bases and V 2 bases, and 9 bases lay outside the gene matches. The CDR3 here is CASSLRYSGGGSSYNEQFF. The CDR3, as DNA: TGTGCCAGCAGTTTACGGTATAGCGGGGGGGGTAGCTCCTACAATGAGCAGTTCTTC.

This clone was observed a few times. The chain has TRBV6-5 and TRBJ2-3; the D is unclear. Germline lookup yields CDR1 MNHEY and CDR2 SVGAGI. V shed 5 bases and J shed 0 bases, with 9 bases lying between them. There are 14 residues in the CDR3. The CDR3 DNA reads TGTGCCAGCAGTACCGGACGTAGCACAGATACGCAGTATTTT. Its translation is CASSTGRSTDTQYF.

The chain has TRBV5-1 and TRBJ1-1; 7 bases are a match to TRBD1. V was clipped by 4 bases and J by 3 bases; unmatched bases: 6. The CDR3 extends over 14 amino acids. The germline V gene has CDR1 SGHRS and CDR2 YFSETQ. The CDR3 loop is CASSRQGRDTEAFF. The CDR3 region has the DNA TGCGCCAGCAGCCGACAGGGTCGGGACACTGAAGCTTTCTTT.

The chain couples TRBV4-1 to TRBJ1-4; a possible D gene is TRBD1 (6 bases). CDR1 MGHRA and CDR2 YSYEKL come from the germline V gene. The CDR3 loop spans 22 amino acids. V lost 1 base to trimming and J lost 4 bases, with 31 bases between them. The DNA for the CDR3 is TGCGCCAGCAGCCAAGGACGGCCCCCAAAACAGGGTCCGCGAGAGGATAATGAAAAACTGTTTTTT. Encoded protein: CASSQGRPPKQGPREDNEKLFF.

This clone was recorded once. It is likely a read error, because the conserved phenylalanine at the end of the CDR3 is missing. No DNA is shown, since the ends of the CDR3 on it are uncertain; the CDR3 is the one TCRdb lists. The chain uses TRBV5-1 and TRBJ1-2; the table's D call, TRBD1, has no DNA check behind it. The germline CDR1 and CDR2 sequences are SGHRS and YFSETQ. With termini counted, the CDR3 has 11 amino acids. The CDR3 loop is CASSPQGVWGL.

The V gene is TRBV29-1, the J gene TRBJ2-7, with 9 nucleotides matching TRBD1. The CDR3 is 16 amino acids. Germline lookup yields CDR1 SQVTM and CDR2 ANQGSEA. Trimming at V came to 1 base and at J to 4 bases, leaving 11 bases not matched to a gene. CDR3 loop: CSVEGSSGQGLYEQYF. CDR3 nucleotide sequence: TGCAGCGTTGAAGGGAGTTCGGGACAGGGTCTATACGAGCAGTACTTC.

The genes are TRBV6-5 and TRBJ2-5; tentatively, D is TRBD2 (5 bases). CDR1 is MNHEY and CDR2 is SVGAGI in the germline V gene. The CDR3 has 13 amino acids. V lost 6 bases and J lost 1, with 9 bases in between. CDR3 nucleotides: TGTGCCAGCAGGCCGGCGGGCCAAGAGACCCAGTACTTC. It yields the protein CASRPAGQETQYF.

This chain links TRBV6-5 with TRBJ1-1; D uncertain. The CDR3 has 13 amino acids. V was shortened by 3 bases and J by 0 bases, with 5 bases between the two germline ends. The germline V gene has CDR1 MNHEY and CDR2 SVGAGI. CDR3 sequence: CASSYLVNTEAFF. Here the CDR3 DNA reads TGTGCCAGCAGTTATCTGGTGAACACTGAAGCTTTCTTT.

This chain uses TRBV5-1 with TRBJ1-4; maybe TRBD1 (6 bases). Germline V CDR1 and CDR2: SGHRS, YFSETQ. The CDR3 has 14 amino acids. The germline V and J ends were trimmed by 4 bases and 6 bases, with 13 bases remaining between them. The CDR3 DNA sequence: TGCGCCAGCAGCGCCACGGCAGGGGATGAAAAACTGTTTTTT. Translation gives CASSATAGDEKLFF. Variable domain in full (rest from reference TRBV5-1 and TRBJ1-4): KAGVTQTPRYLIKTRGQQVTLSCSPISGHRSVSWYQQTPGQGLQFLFEYFSETQRNKGNFPGRFSGRQFSNSRSEMNVSTLELGDSALYLCASSATAGDEKLFFGSGTQLSVL.

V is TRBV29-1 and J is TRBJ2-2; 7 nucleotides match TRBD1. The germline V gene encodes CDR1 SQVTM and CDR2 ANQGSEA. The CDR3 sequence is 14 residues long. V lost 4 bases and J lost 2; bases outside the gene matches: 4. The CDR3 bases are TGCAGCGTTGGGGGGACAGCAAACACCGGGGAGCTGTTTTTT. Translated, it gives CSVGGTANTGELFF.

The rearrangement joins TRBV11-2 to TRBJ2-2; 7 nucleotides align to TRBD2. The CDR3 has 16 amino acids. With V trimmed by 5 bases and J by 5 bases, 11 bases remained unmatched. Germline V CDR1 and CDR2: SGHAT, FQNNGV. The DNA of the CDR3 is TGTGCCAGCAGCCCCCTCAGGACTAGGGGAACCGGGGAGCTGTTTTTT. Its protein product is CASSPLRTRGTGELFF.

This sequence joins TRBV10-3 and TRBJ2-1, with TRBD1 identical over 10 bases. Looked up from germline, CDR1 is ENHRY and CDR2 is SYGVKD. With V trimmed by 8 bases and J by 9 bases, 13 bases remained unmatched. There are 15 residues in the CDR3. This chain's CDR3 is CAIGGDRGESAEQFF. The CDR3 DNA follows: TGTGCCATCGGAGGGGACAGGGGAGAATCAGCTGAGCAGTTCTTC.

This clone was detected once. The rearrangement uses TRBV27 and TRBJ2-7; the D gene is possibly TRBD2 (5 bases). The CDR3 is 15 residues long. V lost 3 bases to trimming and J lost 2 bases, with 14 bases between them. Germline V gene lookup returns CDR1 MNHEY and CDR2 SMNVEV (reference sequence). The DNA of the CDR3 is TGTGCCAGCAGTTTCTCGACTACCGGGGCCTACGAGCAGTACTTC. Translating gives CASSFSTTGAYEQYF.

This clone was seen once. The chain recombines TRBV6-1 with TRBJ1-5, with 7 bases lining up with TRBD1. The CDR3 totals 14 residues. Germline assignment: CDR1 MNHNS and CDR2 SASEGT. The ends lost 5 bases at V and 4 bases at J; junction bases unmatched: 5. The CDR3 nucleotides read TGTGCCAGCAGTCTCACAGGGGCGAATCAGCCCCAGCATTTT. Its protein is CASSLTGANQPQHF.